This T cell receptor beta chain emerged from a study of early T cells in non-severe SARS-CoV-2 infection. Overall study: The sequenced material was bulk RNA from unsorted whole blood, and its chains were unpaired.

A note on this clonotype: As yet, its antigen is unknown.

Regarding the study as a whole: Lookups in VDJdb leaned toward anti-spike CD8 responses and missed private and CD4 specificities.

Germline CDR1 and CDR2: SGHVS and FQNEAQ. Trimming stripped 5 bases from V and 7 bases from J, with 12 bases between. The CDR3 covers 12 residues. Individually, cDNA molecules had unique molecular identifiers attached to them. In TCRdb, the 5' RACE reads were re-called with MiXCR into one record per CDR3 protein. The sample carries tens of thousands of distinct CDR3 sequences, around 4.1% recorded once. The V gene is TRBV7-8, the J gene TRBJ2-7, with no clear D. The clonotype comes from an adult who was a healthcare worker with PCR-confirmed SARS-CoV-2 infection or an uninfected control (not recorded which). Sequences were obtained from whole blood. The CDR3 DNA follows: TGTGCCAGCAGCGCTTTATCAAGTGAGCAGTACTTC. Its protein is CASSALSSEQYF.